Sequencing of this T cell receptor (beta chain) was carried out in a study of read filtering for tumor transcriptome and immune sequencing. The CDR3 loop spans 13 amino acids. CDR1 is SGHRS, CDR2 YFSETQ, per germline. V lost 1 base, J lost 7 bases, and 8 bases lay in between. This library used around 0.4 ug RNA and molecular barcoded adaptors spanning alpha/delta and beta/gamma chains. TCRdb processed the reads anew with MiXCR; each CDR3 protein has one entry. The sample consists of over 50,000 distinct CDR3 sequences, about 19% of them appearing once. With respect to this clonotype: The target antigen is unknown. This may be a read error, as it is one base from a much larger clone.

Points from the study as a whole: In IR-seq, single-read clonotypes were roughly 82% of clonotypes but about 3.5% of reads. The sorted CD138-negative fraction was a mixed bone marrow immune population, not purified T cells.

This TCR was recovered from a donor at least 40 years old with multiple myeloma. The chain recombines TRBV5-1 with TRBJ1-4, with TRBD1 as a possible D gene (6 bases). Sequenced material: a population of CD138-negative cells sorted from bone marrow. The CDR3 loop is CASSLTGIEKLFF. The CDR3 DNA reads TGCGCCAGCAGCTTGACAGGGATTGAAAAACTGTTTTTT. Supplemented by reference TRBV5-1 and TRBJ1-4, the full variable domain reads KAGVTQTPRYLIKTRGQQVTLSCSPISGHRSVSWYQQTPGQGLQFLFEYFSETQRNKGNFPGRFSGRQFSNSRSEMNVSTLELGDSALYLCASSLTGIEKLFFGSGTQLSVL.